The clone carrying this T cell receptor (beta chain) showed up just once. Clones were read by immunoSEQ multiplex PCR, and TCRdb kept only the in-frame ones, dropping some. The sample has a few hundred thousand clones; about 83% are singletons. This specimen comes from a study of blood T cell repertoires in COVID-19. Study-wide background: In each case, the material was cDNA or gDNA derived from T cells, B-cell-depleted T cells, or PBMCs.

Trimming took off 4 bases at V and 6 bases at J, with 14 bases between the two ends. From germline, CDR1 is SGHKS and CDR2 YYEKEE (reference sequence). This CDR3 is 14 amino acids long. This chain links TRBV5-5 with TRBJ2-4, with D possibly TRBD1 on 6 matching bases. Material for sequencing was peripheral blood. The TCR originated in a woman aged 50 to 65 with acute or convalescent COVID-19. CDR3 in DNA: TGTGCCAGCAGCACCGGGACAAGTACAAACATTCAGTACTTC. It specifies CASSTGTSTNIQYF.